This T cell receptor (beta chain) is from a study of CD8 T cells in Susac syndrome (dated by TCRdb to about 2019). Broadly, across the study: The study used repertoire sequencing to test whether antigen drove CD8+ T cell activation and differentiation in Susac syndrome. The research as a whole found: The study acknowledged that relatively few individuals were included in the TCR sequencing and HLA analysis.

Peripheral blood CD8+ and CD4+ T cells from healthy donors, Susac syndrome patients and multiple sclerosis patients were profiled using high-throughput TCR beta sequencing. The multiple sclerosis controls were treatment-naive patients who had stable or active relapsing-remitting disease and met the revised McDonald criteria. CD8+ TEMRA cells were enriched by FACS, while bulk CD8+ and CD4+ T cells were purified by magnetic negative isolation. Blood was drawn into EDTA tubes, processed within 24 hours, and PBMCs were isolated by density gradient centrifugation. PBMCs intended for TCR sequencing were cryopreserved in liquid nitrogen and were subsequently thawed in a 37 degrees C water bath. The sorted or isolated CD4+, CD8+ and CD8+ TEMRA cells had a purity of 90% or higher. Turning to this clonotype: It lacks a known antigen. Base qualities are not at hand, and no much larger clone is one base apart.

RNA was extracted using the RNeasy kit, and roughly 0.45 to 1 microgram was reverse transcribed with random hexamers. The immunoSEQ multiplex PCR assay, covering 54 Vbeta and 13 Jbeta segments, was used to amplify TCR beta CDR3 regions. PCR amplification bias was corrected using a synthetic template baseline for primer optimization and computational correction. As for the original processing: Reads were annotated to V, D and J genes per IMGT and analyzed with immunoSEQ Analyzer, keeping only productive sequences. Clonality was calculated as one minus the Shannon entropy normalized by log2 of the number of productive unique sequences. For each patient and control, public and private clones were evaluated within the 100 most prevalent clones. A clone was defined as Susac-specific if it was absent from the healthy and MS cohorts, from 1052 published viral clones and from other ImmuneACCESS disease sequences. The public reads were run again by TCRdb, first through fastp at Q25 and then through MiXCR, and only productive beta chains were kept. Identical CDR3 proteins give one entry, which carries the most common genes and DNA. TCRdb, not the authors, supplied the V and J calls. For this sample there are some 100,000 distinct CDR3 sequences; about 92% appear just once. The biggest ten clones account for approximately 0.097% of the sample.

The trim is 2 bases for V and 5 bases for J, with a gap of 17 bases between the germline ends. CDR1 and CDR2 are read off the germline V gene (reference sequence) as GTSNPN and SVGIG. From the cysteine up to the phenylalanine, the CDR3 has a length of 15 residues. Solely the CDR3 DNA is kept, with 45 bases framed from the first base. This clonotype originated in a human donor with multiple sclerosis. The chain joins TRBV30 to TRBJ2-3; the D call is tentative, TRBD1 or TRBD2, as each matches 7 bases. Sequences were obtained from CD4+ T cells from PBMCs. The CDR3 protein: CAWSPGGEKGDTQYF. The sequence in DNA is TGTGCCTGGAGTCCAGGGGGGGAGAAGGGAGATACGCAGTATTTT.